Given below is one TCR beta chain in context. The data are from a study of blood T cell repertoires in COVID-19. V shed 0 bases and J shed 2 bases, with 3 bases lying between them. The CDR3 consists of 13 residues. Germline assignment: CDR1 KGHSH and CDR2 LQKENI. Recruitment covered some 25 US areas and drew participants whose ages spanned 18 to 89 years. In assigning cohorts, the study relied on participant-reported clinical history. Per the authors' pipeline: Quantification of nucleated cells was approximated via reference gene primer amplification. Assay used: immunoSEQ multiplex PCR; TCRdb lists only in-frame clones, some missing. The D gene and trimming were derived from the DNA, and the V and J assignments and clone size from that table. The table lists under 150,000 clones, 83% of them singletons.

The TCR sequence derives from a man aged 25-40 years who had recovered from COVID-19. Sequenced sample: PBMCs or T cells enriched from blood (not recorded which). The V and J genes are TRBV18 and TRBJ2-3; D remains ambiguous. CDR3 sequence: CASSPPLTDTQYF. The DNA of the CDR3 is TGTGCCAGCTCACCACCTCTCACAGATACGCAGTATTTT.